The present T cell receptor beta chain was sequenced within a study of blood T cell repertoires in COVID-19. Assignment of participants to cohorts was predicated upon participant-reported clinical history. Germline CDR1 reads LGHNT; CDR2 reads FRNRAP. V dropped 6 bases and J dropped 2; count of bases not matched to a gene: 5. This CDR3 has 15 amino acids. Profiling relied on immunoSEQ multiplex PCR, and the TCRdb table lists in-frame clones only, not all of them. The profile shows roughly 180,000 clones, roughly 88% of them singletons. The clonotype was recovered from a woman aged 55-70 years who had recovered from COVID-19. Sequenced input: PBMCs or T cells enriched from blood (not recorded which). The chain employs TRBV12-5 and TRBJ2-1; 9 nucleotides align to TRBD1. The CDR3 spells CASGNGQGTYNEQFF. CDR3 nucleotides: TGTGCTAGTGGCAACGGACAGGGGACCTACAATGAGCAGTTCTTC.